The subject of this entry is one TCR beta chain. Germline trimming cut 10 bases from V and 5 bases from J; bases unmatched to any gene: 13. From germline, CDR1 is SNHLY and CDR2 FYNNEI. There are 14 residues in the CDR3. Following RNA extraction, reverse transcription yielded cDNA that acted as the sequencing template. The data were produced by immunoSEQ multiplex PCR, yet TCRdb's version contains in-frame clones alone and is incomplete. This sample has 200,000 to 250,000 clones, with roughly 56% found just once. These data originate in a study of CD8+ T cells in alopecia areata. PBMC-derived CD4+ and CD8+ T cells were sorted.

The TCR sequence derives from a human donor in good health. This chain uses TRBV2 with TRBJ2-5; 7 bases align to TRBD2. Source material: CD8+ T cells sorted from blood. The CDR3 sequence: CATLNEGLWETQYF. CDR3 in DNA: TGTGCCACTCTAAACGAGGGACTATGGGAGACCCAGTACTTC. The entire variable domain, with the rest obtained from reference TRBV2 and TRBJ2-5, is as follows: EPEVTQTPSHQVTQMGQEVILRCVPISNHLYFYWYRQILGQKVEFLVSFYNNEISEKSEIFDDQFSVERPDGSNFTLKIRSTKLEDSAMYFCATLNEGLWETQYFGPGTRLLVL.